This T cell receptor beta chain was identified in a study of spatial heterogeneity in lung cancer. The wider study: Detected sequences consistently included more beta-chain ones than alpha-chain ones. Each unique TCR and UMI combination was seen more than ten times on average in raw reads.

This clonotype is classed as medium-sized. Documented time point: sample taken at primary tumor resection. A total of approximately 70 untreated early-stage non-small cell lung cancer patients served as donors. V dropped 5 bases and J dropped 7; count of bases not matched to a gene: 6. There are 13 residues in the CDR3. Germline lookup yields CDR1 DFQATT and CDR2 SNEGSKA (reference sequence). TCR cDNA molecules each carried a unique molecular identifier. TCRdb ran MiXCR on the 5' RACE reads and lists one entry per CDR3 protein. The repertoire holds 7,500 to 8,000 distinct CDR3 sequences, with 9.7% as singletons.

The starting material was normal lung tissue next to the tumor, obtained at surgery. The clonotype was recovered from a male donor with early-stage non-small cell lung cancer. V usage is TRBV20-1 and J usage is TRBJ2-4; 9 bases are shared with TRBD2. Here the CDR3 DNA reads TGCAGTGCTTTCTTAGCGGGAGTGAACATTCAGTACTTC. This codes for CSAFLAGVNIQYF.